The table lists the clone carrying this T cell receptor beta chain with a count of one. Antigen specificity is unknown. From the roughly 110-subject validation cohort, which was separate from the approximately 720-subject first cohort, the donors were drawn. This specimen belongs to a study of cytomegalovirus exposure and HLA in healthy donors. The study, taken as a whole, reports: TCR sequences were mostly rare, though some public TCRs occurred in many donors. Among TCR beta chains, those listed as cytomegalovirus-associated numbered about 150.

Looked up from germline, CDR1 is SNHLY and CDR2 is FYNNEI. Trimming cost V 7 bases and J 2 bases; bases outside gene matches: 8. The CDR3 extends over 16 amino acids. Here immunoSEQ multiplex PCR was the method, and the copy in TCRdb shows in-frame clones only, minus some. Seen here are about 72,000 clones, around 95% observed once, and the top ten hold less than 2%. This TCR came from a woman aged 18-29 years in good health and CMV-seropositive. The source material was PBMCs. The V call is TRBV2, the J call TRBJ2-1; 10 nucleotides line up with TRBD2. The CDR3 region is CASKIGLAVTYNEQFF. The CDR3 bases are TGTGCCAGCAAGATCGGACTAGCGGTGACCTACAATGAGCAGTTCTTC.